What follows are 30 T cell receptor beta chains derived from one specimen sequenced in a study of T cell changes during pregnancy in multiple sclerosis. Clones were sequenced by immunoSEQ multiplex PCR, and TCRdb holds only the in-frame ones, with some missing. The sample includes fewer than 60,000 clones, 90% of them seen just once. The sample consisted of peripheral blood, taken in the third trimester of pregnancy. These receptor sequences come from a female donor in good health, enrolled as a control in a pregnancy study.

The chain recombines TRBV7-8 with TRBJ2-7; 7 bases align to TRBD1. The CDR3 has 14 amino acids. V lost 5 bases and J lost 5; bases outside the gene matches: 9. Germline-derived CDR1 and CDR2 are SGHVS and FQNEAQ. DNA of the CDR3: TGTGCCAGCAGCCCGGGGCAGGGACAGCACGAGCAGTACTTC. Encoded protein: CASSPGQGQHEQYF.

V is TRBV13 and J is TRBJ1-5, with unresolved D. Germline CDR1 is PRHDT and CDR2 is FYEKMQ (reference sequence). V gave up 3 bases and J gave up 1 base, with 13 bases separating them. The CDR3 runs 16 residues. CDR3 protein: CASSFLAALSNQPQHF. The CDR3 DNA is TGTGCCAGCAGCTTTTTGGCTGCCTTGAGCAATCAGCCCCAGCATTTT.

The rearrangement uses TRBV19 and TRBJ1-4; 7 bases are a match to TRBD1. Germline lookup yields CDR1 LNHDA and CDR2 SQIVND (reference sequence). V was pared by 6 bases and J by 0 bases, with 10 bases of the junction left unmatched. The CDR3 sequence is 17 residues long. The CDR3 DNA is TGTGCCAGTAGATCGCGGACAGGAGCCCCAACTAATGAAAAACTGTTTTTT. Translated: CASRSRTGAPTNEKLFF.

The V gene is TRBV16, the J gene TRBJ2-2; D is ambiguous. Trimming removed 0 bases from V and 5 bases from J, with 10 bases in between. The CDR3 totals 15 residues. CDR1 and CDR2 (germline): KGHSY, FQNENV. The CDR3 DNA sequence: TGTGCCAGCAGCCAATCCGCAGTAATGACCGGGGAGCTGTTTTTT. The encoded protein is CASSQSAVMTGELFF.

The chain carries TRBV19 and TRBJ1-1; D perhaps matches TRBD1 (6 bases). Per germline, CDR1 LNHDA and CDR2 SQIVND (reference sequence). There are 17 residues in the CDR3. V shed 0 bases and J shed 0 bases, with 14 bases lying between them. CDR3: CASSIDLGQLLNTEAFF. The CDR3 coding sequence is TGTGCCAGTAGTATAGATCTGGGACAATTACTGAACACTGAAGCTTTCTTT. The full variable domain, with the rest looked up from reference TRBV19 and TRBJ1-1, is DGGITQSPKYLFRKEGQNVTLSCEQNLNHDAMYWYRQDPGQGLRLIYYSQIVNDFQKGDIAEGYSVSREKKESFPLTVTSAQKNPTAFYLCASSIDLGQLLNTEAFFGQGTRLTVV.

In nucleotides, the CDR3 is TGTGCCTGGAGTGTAGGGGGGGTGCACACTGAAGCTTTCTTT. Translating it yields CAWSVGGVHTEAFF. V gene TRBV30 combines with J gene TRBJ1-1, with a possible D match to TRBD1 (6 bases). The CDR3 runs 14 residues. Trimming stripped 0 bases from V and 3 bases from J, with 11 bases between. Germline assignment: CDR1 GTSNPN and CDR2 SVGIG (reference sequence).

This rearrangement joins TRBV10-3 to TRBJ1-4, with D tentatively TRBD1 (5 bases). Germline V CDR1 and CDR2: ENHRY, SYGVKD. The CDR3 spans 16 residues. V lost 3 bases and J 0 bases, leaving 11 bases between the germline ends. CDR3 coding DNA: TGTGCCATCAGTGAAATTTGGGGCGCAACTAATGAAAAACTGTTTTTT. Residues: CAISEIWGATNEKLFF.

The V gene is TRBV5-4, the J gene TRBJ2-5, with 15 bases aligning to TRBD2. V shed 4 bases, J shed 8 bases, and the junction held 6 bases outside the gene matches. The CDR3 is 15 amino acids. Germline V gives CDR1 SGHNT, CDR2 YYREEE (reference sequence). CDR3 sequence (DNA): TGTGCCAGCAGCACCGGGACTAGCGGGGGGTTAACCCAGTACTTC. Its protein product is CASSTGTSGGLTQYF. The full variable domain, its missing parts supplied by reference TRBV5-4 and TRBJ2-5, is ETGVTQSPTHLIKTRGQQVTLRCSSQSGHNTVSWYQQALGQGPQFIFQYYREEENGRGNFPPRFSGLQFPNYSSELNVNALELDDSALYLCASSTGTSGGLTQYFGPGTRLLVL.

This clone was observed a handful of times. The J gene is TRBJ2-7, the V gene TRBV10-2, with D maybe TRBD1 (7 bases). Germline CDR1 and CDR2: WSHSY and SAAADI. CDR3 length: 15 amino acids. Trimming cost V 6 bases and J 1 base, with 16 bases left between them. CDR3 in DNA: TGCGCCAGCAGCGGCGCGGGACAGCAATCCTACGAGCAGTACTTC. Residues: CASSGAGQQSYEQYF.

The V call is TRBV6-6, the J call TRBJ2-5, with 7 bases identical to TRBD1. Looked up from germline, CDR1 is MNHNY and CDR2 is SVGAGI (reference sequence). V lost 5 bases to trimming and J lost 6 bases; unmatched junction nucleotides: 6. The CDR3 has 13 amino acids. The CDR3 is CASSLQGWKTQYF. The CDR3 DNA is TGTGCCAGCAGTCTACAGGGGTGGAAGACCCAGTACTTC.

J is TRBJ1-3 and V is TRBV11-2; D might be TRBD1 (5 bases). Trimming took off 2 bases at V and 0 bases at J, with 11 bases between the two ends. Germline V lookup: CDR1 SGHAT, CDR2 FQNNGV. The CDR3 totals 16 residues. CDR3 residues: CASSLSDTNSGNTIYF. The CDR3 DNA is TGTGCCAGCAGCTTATCGGACACCAACTCTGGAAACACCATATATTTT.

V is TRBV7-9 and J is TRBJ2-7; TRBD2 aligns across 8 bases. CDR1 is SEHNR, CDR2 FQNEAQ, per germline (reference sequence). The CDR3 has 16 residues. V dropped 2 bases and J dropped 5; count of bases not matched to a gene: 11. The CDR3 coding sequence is TGTGCCAGCAGCTTACCTTCCGGGGGGGCCCCCCACGAGCAGTACTTC. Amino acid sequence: CASSLPSGGAPHEQYF.

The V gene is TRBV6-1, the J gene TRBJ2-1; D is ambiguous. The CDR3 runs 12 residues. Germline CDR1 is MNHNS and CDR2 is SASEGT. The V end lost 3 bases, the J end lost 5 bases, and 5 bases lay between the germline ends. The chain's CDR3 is CASSERDNEQFF. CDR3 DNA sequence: TGTGCCAGCAGTGAGCGTGACAATGAGCAGTTCTTC.

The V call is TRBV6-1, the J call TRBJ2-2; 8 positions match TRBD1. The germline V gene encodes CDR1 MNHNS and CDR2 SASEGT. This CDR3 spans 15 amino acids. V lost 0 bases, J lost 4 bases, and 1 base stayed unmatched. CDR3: CASSEATGGTGELFF. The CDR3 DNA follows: TGTGCCAGCAGTGAAGCCACAGGGGGCACCGGGGAGCTGTTTTTT.

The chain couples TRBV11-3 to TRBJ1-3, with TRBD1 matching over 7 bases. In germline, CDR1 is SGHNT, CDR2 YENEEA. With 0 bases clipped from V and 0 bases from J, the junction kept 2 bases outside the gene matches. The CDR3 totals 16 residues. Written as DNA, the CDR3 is TGTGCCAGCAGCTTAGATGGGACAGACTCTGGAAACACCATATATTTT. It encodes CASSLDGTDSGNTIYF.

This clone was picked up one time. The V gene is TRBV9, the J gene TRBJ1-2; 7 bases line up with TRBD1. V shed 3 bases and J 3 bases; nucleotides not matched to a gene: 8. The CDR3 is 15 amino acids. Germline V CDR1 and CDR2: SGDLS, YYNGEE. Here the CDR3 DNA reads TGTGCCAGCAGCGCACGACAGGGAATGCACTATGGCTACACCTTC. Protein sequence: CASSARQGMHYGYTF.

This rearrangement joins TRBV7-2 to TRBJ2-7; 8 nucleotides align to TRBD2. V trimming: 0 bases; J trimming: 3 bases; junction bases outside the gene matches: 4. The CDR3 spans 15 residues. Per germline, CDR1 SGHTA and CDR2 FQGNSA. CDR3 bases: TGTGCCAGCAGCTTAGCCTCGGGAGGGGGCTACGAGCAGTACTTC. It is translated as CASSLASGGGYEQYF.

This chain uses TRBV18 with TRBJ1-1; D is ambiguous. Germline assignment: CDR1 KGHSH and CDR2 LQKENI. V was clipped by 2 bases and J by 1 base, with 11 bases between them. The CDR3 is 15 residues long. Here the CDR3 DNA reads TGTGCCAGCTCACCAAGGCAGGCCAAGAACACTGAAGCTTTCTTT. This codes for CASSPRQAKNTEAFF. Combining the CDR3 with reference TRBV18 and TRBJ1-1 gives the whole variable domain NAGVMQNPRHLVRRRGQEARLRCSPMKGHSHVYWYRQLPEEGLKFMVYLQKENIIDESGMPKERFSAEFPKEGPSILRIQQVVRGDSAAYFCASSPRQAKNTEAFFGQGTRLTVV.

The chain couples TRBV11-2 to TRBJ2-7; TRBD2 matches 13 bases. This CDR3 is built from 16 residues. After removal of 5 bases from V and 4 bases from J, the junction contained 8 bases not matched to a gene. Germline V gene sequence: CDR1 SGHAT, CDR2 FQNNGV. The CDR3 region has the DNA TGTGCCAGCAGCGGGGAACTAGCGGGAGGGCTGTACGAGCAGTACTTC. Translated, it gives CASSGELAGGLYEQYF.

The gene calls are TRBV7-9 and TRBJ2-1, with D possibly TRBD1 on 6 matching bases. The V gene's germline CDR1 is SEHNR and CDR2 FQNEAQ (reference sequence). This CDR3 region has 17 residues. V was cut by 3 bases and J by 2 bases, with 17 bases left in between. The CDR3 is CASSFTLQGEAYNEQFF. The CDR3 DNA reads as TGTGCCAGCAGCTTTACCCTACAGGGCGAAGCCTACAATGAGCAGTTCTTC.

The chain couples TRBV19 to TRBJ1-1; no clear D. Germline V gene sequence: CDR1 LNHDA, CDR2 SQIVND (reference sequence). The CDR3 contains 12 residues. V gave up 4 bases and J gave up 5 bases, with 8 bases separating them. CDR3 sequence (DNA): TGTGCCAGTAGTAAGCGGCGGACTGAAGCTTTCTTT. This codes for CASSKRRTEAFF.

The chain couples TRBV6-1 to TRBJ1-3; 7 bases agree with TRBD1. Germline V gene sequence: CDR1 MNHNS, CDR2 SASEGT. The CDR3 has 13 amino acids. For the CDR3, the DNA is TGTGCGGGAACTACAGGGGCACGAAACACCATATATTTT. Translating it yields CAGTTGARNTIYF.

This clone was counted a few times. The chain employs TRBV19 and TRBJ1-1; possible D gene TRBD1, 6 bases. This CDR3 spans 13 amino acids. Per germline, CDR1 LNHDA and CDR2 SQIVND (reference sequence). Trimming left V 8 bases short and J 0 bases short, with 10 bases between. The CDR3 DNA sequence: TGTGCCAGTGGGGACAAAATGAACACTGAAGCTTTCTTT. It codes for CASGDKMNTEAFF.

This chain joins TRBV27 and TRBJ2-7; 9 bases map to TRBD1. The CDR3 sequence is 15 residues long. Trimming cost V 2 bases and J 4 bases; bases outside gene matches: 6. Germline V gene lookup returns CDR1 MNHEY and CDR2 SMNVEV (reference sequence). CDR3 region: CASSLGTGLVYEQYF. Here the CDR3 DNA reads TGTGCCAGCAGTTTAGGGACAGGGCTGGTGTACGAGCAGTACTTC.

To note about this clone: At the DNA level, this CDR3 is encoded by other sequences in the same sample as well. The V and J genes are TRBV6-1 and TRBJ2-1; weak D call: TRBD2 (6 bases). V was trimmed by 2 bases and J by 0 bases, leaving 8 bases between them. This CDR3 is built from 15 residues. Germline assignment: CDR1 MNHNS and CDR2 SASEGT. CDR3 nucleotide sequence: TGTGCCAGCAGTGAACCCGGGAGCTCCTACAATGAGCAGTTCTTC. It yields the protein CASSEPGSSYNEQFF.

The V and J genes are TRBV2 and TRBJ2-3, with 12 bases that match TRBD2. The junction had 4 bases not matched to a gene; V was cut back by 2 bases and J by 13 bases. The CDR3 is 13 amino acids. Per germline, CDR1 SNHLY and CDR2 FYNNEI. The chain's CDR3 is CASSESSGGAKYF. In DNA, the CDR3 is TGTGCCAGCAGTGAATCTAGCGGGGGGGCAAAGTATTTT.

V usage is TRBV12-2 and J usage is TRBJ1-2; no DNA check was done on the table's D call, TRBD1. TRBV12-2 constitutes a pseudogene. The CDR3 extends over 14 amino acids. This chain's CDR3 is CASRHPQGALGYTF. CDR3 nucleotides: TGTGCAAGTCGCCACCCACAGGGGGCACTGGGCTACACCTTC.

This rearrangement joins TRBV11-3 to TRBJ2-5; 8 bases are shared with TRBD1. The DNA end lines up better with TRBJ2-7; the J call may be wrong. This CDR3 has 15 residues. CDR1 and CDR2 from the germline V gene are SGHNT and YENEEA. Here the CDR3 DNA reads TGTGCCAGCAGCTCCGATAGGACAGGGAACTACGAGCAGTACTTC. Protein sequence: CASSSDRTGNYEQYF.

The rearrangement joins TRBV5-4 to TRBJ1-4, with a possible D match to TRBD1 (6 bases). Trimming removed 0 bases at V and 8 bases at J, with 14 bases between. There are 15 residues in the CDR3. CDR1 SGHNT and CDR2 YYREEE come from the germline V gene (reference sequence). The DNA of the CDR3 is TGTGCCAGCAGCTTGGACAGGACAGCTACAGAAAAACTGTTTTTT. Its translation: CASSLDRTATEKLFF.

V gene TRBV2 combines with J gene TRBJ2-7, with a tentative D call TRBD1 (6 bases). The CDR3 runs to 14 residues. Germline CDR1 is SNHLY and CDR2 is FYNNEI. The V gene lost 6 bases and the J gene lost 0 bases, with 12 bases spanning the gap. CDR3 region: CASRDWTASYEQYF. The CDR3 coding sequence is TGTGCCAGCAGAGACTGGACAGCCTCCTACGAGCAGTACTTC.